This TCR beta chain appears in the sequencing data of a study of blood T cells in healthy people across ages. The wider study: About one barcoded TCR beta cDNA was captured per two T cells. The study's findings and limits: Measured against age, TCR beta diversity per million T cells decreased in a roughly linear manner.

No fewer than 6.5 million PBMCs went into each sample. Per the germline V gene, CDR1 is SGDLS and CDR2 is YYNGEE. V lost 3 bases and J lost 15; bases outside the gene matches: 7. The CDR3 length is 12 residues. This clonotype was detected a few times. The antigen remains unidentified. A sample-barcoded 5' primer and a J-beta primer mix were used in a second PCR of roughly 6 to 11 cycles. Using its own MiXCR run on the 5' RACE reads, TCRdb lists one record per CDR3 protein. The sample has 1.5 million to 2 million distinct CDR3 sequences, about 28% seen once. The sequenced sample consisted of blood. This sequence originates from a woman aged 25 to 39 in good health. V usage is TRBV9 and J usage is TRBJ2-1; 9 bases match TRBD2. Here the CDR3 reads CASSGLAGVVFF. The CDR3, as DNA: TGTGCCAGCAGCGGATTAGCGGGAGTGGTGTTCTTC.